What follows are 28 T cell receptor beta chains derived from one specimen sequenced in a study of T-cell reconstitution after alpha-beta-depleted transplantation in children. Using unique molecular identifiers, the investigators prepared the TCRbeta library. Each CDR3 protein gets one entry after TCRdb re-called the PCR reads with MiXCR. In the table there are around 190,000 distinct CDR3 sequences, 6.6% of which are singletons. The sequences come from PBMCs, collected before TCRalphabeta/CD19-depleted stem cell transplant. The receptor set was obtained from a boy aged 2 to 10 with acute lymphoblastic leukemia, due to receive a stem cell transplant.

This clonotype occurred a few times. The DNA of the CDR3 is TGCAGTGCTTACGGTGGAGGAAATGAAAAACTGTTTTTT. Translation: CSAYGGGNEKLFF. This chain links TRBV20-1 with TRBJ1-4; D gene ambiguous. The CDR3 extends over 13 amino acids. Germline V gene lookup returns CDR1 DFQATT and CDR2 SNEGSKA (reference sequence). Deletions cut 5 bases from V and 5 bases from J, with 12 bases between.

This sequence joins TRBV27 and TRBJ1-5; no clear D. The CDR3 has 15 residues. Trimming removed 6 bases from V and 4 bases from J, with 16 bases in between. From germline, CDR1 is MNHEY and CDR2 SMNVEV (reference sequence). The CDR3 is CASSPGSALNQPQHF. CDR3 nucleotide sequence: TGTGCCAGCAGCCCTGGTTCAGCCTTAAATCAGCCCCAGCATTTT.

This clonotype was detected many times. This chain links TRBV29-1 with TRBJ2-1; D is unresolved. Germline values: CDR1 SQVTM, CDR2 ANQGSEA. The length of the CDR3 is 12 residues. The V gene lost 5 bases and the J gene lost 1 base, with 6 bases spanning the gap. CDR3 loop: CSVSGSYNEQFF. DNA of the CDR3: TGCAGCGTTTCCGGGTCCTACAATGAGCAGTTCTTC.

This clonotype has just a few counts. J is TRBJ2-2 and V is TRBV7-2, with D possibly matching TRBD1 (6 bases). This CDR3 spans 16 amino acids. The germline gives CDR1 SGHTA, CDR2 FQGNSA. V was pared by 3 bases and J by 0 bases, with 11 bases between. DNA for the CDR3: TGTGCCAGCAGCTTCCAATGGACAGCGAACACCGGGGAGCTGTTTTTT. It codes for CASSFQWTANTGELFF.

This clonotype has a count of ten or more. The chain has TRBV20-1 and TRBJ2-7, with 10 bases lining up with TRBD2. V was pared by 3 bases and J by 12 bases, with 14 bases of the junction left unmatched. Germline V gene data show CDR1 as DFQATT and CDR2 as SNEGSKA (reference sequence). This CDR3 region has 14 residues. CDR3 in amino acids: CSASEREGPFPAYF. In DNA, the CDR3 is TGCAGTGCTAGCGAGCGGGAGGGCCCCTTCCCGGCGTACTTC.

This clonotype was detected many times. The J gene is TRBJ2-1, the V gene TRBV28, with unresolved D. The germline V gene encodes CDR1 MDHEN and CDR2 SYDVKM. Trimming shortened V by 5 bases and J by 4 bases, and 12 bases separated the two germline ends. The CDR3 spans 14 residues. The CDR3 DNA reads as TGTGCCAGCAGTGCTATCATACCTTACAATGAGCAGTTCTTC. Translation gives CASSAIIPYNEQFF.

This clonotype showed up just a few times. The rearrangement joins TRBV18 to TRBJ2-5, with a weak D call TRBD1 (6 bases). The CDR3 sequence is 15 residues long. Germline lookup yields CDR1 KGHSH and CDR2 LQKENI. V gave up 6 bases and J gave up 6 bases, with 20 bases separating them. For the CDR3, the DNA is TGTGCCAGCTCCGAGACCGACAGGTTGTCGAAGACCCAGTACTTC. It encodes CASSETDRLSKTQYF.

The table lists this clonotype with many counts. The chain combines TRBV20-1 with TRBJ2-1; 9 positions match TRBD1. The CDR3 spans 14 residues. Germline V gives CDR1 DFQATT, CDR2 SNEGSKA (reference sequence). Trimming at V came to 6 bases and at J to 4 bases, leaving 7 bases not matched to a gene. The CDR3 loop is CSALGTGSYNEQFF. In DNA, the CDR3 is TGCAGTGCCTTGGGGACAGGGTCGTACAATGAGCAGTTCTTC.

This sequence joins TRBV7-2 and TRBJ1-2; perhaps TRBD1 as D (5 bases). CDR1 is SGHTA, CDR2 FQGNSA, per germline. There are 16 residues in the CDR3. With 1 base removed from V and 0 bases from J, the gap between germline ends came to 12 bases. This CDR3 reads CASSLEGRVANYGYTF. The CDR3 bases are TGTGCCAGCAGCTTAGAGGGCAGGGTAGCTAACTATGGCTACACCTTC.

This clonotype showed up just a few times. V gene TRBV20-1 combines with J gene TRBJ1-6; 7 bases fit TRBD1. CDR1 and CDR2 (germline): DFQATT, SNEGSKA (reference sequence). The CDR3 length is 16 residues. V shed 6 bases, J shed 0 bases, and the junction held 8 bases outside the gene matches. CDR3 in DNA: TGCAGTGCGGAGACAGGGCTGAGCTCCTATAATTCACCCCTCCACTTT. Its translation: CSAETGLSSYNSPLHF.

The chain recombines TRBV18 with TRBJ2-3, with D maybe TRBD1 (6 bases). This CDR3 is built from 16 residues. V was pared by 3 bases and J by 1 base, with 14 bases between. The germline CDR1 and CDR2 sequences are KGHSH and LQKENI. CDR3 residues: CASSPTEGVGTDTQYF. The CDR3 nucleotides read TGTGCCAGCTCACCGACAGAGGGGGTAGGCACAGATACGCAGTATTTT. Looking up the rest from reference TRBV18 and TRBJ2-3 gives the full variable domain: NAGVMQNPRHLVRRRGQEARLRCSPMKGHSHVYWYRQLPEEGLKFMVYLQKENIIDESGMPKERFSAEFPKEGPSILRIQQVVRGDSAAYFCASSPTEGVGTDTQYFGPGTRLTVL.

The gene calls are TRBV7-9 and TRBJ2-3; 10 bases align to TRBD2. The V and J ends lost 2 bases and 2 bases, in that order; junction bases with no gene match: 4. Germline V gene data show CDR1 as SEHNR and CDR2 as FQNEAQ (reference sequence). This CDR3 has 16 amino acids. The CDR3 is CASSLQSGGATDTQYF. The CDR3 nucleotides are TGTGCCAGCAGCTTACAGAGCGGGGGGGCCACAGATACGCAGTATTTT.

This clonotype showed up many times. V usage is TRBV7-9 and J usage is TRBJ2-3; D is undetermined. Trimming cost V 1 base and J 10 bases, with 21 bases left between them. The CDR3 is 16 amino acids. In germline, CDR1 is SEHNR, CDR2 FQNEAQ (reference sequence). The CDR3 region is CASSLGNGKKGLAQYF. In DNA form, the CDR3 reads TGTGCCAGCAGCTTAGGGAATGGGAAGAAAGGGCTGGCGCAGTATTTT. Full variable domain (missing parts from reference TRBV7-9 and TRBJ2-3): DTGVSQNPRHKITKRGQNVTFRCDPISEHNRLYWYRQTLGQGPEFLTYFQNEAQLEKSRLLSDRFSAERPKGSFSTLEIQRTEQGDSAMYLCASSLGNGKKGLAQYFGPGTRLTVL.

The CDR3 bases are TGTGCCACCAGCGGGGTGGTTCTAGTGGAGTATGAGCAGTTCTTC. Residues: CATSGVVLVEYEQFF. The genes are TRBV15 and TRBJ2-1; D not resolved. Trimming stripped 5 bases from V and 8 bases from J, with 19 bases between. There are 15 residues in the CDR3. The V gene's germline CDR1 is LNHNV and CDR2 YYDKDF (reference sequence).

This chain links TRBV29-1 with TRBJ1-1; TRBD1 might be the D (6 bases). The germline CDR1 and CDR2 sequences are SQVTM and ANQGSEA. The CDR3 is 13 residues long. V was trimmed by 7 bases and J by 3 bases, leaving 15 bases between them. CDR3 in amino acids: CSANSGGHTEAFF. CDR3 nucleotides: TGCAGCGCTAACTCGGGGGGGCACACTGAAGCTTTCTTT.

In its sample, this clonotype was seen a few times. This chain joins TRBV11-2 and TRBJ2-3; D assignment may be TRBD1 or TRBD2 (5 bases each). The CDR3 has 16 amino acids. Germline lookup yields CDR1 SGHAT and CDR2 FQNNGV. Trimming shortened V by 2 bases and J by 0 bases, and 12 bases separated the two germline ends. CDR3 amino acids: CASSLSFGASTDTQYF. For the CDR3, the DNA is TGTGCCAGCAGCTTATCCTTCGGGGCTAGCACAGATACGCAGTATTTT.

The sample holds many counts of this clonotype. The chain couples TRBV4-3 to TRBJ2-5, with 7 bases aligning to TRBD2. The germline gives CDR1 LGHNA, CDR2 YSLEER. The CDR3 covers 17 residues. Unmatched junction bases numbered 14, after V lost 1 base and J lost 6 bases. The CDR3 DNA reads TGCGCCAGCAGCCAAGCTCACCCGGGGGGAACCCCTCAGACCCAGTACTTC. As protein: CASSQAHPGGTPQTQYF.

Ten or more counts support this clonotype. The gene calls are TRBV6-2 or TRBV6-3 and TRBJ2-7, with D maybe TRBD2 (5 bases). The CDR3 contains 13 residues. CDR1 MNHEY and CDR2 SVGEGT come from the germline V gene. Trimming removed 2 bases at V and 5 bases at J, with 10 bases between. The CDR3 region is CASSYGATNEQYF. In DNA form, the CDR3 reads TGTGCCAGCAGTTACGGCGCGACTAACGAGCAGTACTTC.

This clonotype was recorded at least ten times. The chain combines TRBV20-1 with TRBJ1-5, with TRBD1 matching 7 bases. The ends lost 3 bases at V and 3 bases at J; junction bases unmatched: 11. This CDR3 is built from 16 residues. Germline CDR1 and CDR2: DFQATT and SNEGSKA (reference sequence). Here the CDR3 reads CSASDRNRGHNQPQHF. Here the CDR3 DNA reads TGCAGTGCTAGCGACAGAAACAGGGGTCACAATCAGCCCCAGCATTTT.

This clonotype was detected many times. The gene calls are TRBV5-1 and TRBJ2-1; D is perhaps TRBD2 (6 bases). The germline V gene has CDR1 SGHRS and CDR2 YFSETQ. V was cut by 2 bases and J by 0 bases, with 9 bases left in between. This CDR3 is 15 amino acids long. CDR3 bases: TGCGCCAGCAGCTTAACTAGCAACTCCTACAATGAGCAGTTCTTC. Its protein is CASSLTSNSYNEQFF.

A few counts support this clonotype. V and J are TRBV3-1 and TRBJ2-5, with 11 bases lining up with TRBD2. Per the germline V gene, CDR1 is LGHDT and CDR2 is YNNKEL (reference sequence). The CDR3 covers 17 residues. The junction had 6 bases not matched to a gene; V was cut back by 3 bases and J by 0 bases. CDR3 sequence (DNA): TGTGCCAGCAGCCATAAATTAGCGGGGGGGTACCAAGAGACCCAGTACTTC. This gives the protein CASSHKLAGGYQETQYF.

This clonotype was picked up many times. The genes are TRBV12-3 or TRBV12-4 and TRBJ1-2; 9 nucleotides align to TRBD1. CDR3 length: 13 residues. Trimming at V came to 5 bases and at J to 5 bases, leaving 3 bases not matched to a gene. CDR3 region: CASSPGTGYGYTF. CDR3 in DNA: TGTGCCAGCAGTCCGGGGACAGGGTATGGCTACACCTTC.

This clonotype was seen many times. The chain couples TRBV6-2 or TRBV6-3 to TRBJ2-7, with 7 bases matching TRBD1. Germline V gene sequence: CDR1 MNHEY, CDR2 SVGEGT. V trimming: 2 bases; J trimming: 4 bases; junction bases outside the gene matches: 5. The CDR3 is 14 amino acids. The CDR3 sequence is CASSYPRDRYEQYF. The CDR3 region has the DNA TGTGCCAGCAGTTACCCCCGGGACAGATACGAGCAGTACTTC.

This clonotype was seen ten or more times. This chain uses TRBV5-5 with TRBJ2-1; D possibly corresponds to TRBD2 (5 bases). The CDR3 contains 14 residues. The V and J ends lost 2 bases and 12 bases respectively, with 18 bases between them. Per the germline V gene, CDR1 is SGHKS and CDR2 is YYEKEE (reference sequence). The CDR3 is CASSFRATGRGQFF. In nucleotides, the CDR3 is TGTGCCAGCAGCTTTCGGGCAACGGGTCGGGGGCAGTTCTTC.

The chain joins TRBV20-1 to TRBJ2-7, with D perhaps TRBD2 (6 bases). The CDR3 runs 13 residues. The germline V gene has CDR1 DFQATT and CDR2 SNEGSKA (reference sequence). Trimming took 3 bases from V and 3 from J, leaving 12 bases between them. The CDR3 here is CSARGRRDYEQYF. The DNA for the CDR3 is TGCAGTGCTAGGGGGAGGCGAGACTACGAGCAGTACTTC.

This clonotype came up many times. This chain's CDR3 is CASSLGSPSGETQYF. Here the CDR3 DNA reads TGTGCCAGCAGCTTAGGAAGTCCTAGCGGGGAGACCCAGTACTTC. This chain links TRBV7-6 with TRBJ2-5, with 8 bases matching TRBD2. Trimming removed 1 base from V and 5 bases from J; junction bases left unmatched: 6. From germline, CDR1 is SGHVS and CDR2 FNYEAQ. The CDR3 spans 15 residues.

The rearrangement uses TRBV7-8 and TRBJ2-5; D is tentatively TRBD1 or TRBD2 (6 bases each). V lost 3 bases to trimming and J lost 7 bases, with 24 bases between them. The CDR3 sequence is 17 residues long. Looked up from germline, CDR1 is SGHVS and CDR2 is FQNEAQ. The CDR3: CASSLVGGKGGVATQYF. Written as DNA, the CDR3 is TGTGCCAGCAGCTTGGTTGGTGGTAAGGGGGGAGTAGCGACCCAGTACTTC.

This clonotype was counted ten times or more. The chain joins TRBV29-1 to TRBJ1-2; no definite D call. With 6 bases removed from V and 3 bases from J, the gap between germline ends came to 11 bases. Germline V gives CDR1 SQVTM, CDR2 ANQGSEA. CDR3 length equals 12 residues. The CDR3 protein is CSVTVGDYGYTF. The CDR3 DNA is TGCAGCGTCACCGTGGGCGACTATGGCTACACCTTC.